Shown below are 30 T cell receptor beta chains from a single sample sequenced in a study of early T cells in non-severe SARS-CoV-2 infection. TCRdb passed the 5' RACE reads through MiXCR, listing each CDR3 protein once. This repertoire shows 55,000 to 80,000 distinct CDR3 sequences, over 10% found once; its top ten account for 5% to 7%. The sample here was whole blood, taken at baseline. The receptors here all came from an adult who was a healthcare worker with PCR-confirmed SARS-CoV-2 infection or an uninfected control (not recorded which).

The chain couples TRBV5-1 to TRBJ2-1, with D unclear. The V end lost 4 bases, the J end lost 7 bases, and 12 bases lay between the germline ends. There are 13 residues in the CDR3. The germline V gene encodes CDR1 SGHRS and CDR2 YFSETQ. DNA of the CDR3: TGCGCCAGCAGCCCCTACGTATCGAATGAGCAGTTCTTC. This translates into CASSPYVSNEQFF.

This clonotype turned up a few times. This chain links TRBV20-1 with TRBJ2-7, with 8 bases that match TRBD1. The CDR3 runs to 12 residues. V shed 3 bases, J shed 5 bases, and the junction held 3 bases outside the gene matches. Germline V gene lookup returns CDR1 DFQATT and CDR2 SNEGSKA (reference sequence). CDR3 bases: TGCAGTGCTAGCCAGACAGGGGACGAGCAGTACTTC. As protein: CSASQTGDEQYF.

This clonotype was recorded a few times. The chain recombines TRBV30 with TRBJ1-5, with 10 bases fitting TRBD1. CDR1 and CDR2 from the germline V gene are GTSNPN and SVGIG (reference sequence). The CDR3 sequence is 18 residues long. Losses at the gene ends were 3 bases for V and 6 bases for J; bases not matched to a gene: 17. This CDR3 is CAWSPPGQGPLNRQPQHF. CDR3 bases: TGTGCCTGGAGCCCCCCGGGACAGGGGCCTCTAAATCGTCAGCCCCAGCATTTT.

The chain couples TRBV5-1 to TRBJ1-2, with D maybe TRBD1 (6 bases). This CDR3 region has 13 residues. The germline V and J ends were trimmed by 0 bases and 10 bases, with 13 bases remaining between them. CDR1 and CDR2 (germline): SGHRS, YFSETQ. The DNA of the CDR3 is TGCGCCAGCAGCTTGGTCCTGGGACAAGTCTACACCTTC. Encoded protein: CASSLVLGQVYTF.

This clonotype was counted ten times or more. V usage is TRBV18 and J usage is TRBJ2-7, with D uncertain. In germline, CDR1 is KGHSH, CDR2 LQKENI. This CDR3 region has 12 residues. Trimming removed 4 bases from V and 3 bases from J, with 7 bases in between. The CDR3 DNA sequence: TGTGCCAGCTCACTTCAACGCTACGAGCAGTACTTC. Amino acid sequence: CASSLQRYEQYF.

This clonotype was seen more than once but under ten times. The chain couples TRBV4-2 to TRBJ2-7; perhaps TRBD1 as D (6 bases). CDR3 length equals 18 residues. Germline V lookup: CDR1 LGHNA, CDR2 YNFKEQ. V lost 2 bases and J lost 0, with 20 bases in between. For the CDR3, the DNA is TGTGCCAGCAGCCAATTTTTTTGGGCACAGGGAAGCTCCTACGAGCAGTACTTC. Protein product: CASSQFFWAQGSSYEQYF.

In its sample, this clonotype was seen many times. DNA for the CDR3: TGTGCCAGCAGTCCCCGACTAGCGTCCGATACGCAGTATTTT. Translation gives CASSPRLASDTQYF. The J gene is TRBJ2-3, the V gene TRBV12-3 or TRBV12-4, with 8 bases matching TRBD2. This CDR3 contains 14 residues. V was pared by 5 bases and J by 6 bases, with 7 bases of the junction left unmatched.

This clonotype has just a few counts. The chain combines TRBV4-2 with TRBJ2-1, with 10 bases lining up with TRBD2. Germline CDR1 reads LGHNA; CDR2 reads YNFKEQ. The CDR3 has 20 residues. V was clipped by 2 bases and J by 0 bases; unmatched bases: 13. The CDR3, as DNA: TGTGCCAGCAGCCAAAGGCCCATGGGACTAGCGTCGAGCTCCTACAATGAGCAGTTCTTC. This translates into CASSQRPMGLASSSYNEQFF.

This clonotype is medium-sized. The gene calls are TRBV7-2 and TRBJ2-7, with unresolved D. The length of the CDR3 is 11 residues. Per germline, CDR1 SGHTA and CDR2 FQGNSA. The V and J ends lost 4 bases and 3 bases respectively, with 4 bases between them. CDR3 bases: TGTGCCAGCAGCTCGTACTACGAGCAGTACTTC. Translated: CASSSYYEQYF.

Ten or more counts support this clonotype. V is TRBV7-8 and J is TRBJ2-7, with a tentative D call TRBD2 (6 bases). This CDR3 has 16 amino acids. V was clipped by 6 bases and J by 0 bases, with 18 bases between them. Germline CDR1 SGHVS, CDR2 FQNEAQ. CDR3 sequence: CASSPPGLASSYEQYF. In DNA form, the CDR3 reads TGTGCCAGCAGTCCCCCGGGACTCGCAAGCTCCTACGAGCAGTACTTC.

Regarding this clonotype: A clone one base away is much larger, so this may be a read error. This chain links TRBV3-1 with TRBJ2-7, with D tentatively TRBD2 (5 bases). This CDR3 spans 14 amino acids. In germline, CDR1 is LGHDT, CDR2 YNNKEL (reference sequence). DNA of the CDR3: TGTGCCAGCATCCAAGCCAGCGGCTCCTACGAGCAGTACTTC. Protein product: CASIQASGSYEQYF.

Concerning this clonotype: The junction and the germline gene differ at one end; a read error may be behind it. The chain uses TRBV7-9 and TRBJ2-7; perhaps TRBD2 as D (5 bases). The CDR3 runs to 13 residues. Germline values: CDR1 SEHNR, CDR2 FQNEAQ (reference sequence). The CDR3 loop reads CASSHLEGGLSNF. The CDR3 DNA follows: TGTGCCAGCAGCCACCTTGAGGGCGGCCTAAGTAATTTC.

The J gene is TRBJ2-3, the V gene TRBV15, with TRBD2 matching 8 bases. Germline trimming cut 0 bases from V and 1 base from J; bases unmatched to any gene: 6. CDR1 LNHNV and CDR2 YYDKDF come from the germline V gene (reference sequence). CDR3 length: 17 residues. The CDR3 DNA follows: TGTGCCACCAGCAGAGATACTAGCGGCAGCCGCACAGATACGCAGTATTTT. This sequence encodes CATSRDTSGSRTDTQYF.

A few counts support this clonotype. This rearrangement joins TRBV19 to TRBJ2-7; D gene ambiguous. Germline V gene data show CDR1 as LNHDA and CDR2 as SQIVND (reference sequence). The CDR3 has 13 amino acids. V was shortened by 3 bases and J by 4 bases, with 10 bases between the two germline ends. The DNA for the CDR3 is TGTGCCAGTAGTATGACTCAAGGGTACGAGCAGTACTTC. It yields the protein CASSMTQGYEQYF.

V and J are TRBV5-6 and TRBJ2-3; D is unresolved. Germline V gives CDR1 SGHDT, CDR2 YYEEEE. The CDR3 has 13 amino acids. Trimming stripped 0 bases from V and 3 bases from J, with 5 bases between. CDR3 DNA sequence: TGTGCCAGCAGCTTGGTAGAAACAGATACGCAGTATTTT. Translated, it gives CASSLVETDTQYF.

This clonotype was found a few times. The V gene is TRBV29-1, the J gene TRBJ2-7; TRBD2 matches 12 bases. This CDR3 has 15 amino acids. Germline CDR1 reads SQVTM; CDR2 reads ANQGSEA. J lost 3 bases, V lost 6 bases, and 9 bases had no gene match. CDR3 sequence (DNA): TGCAGCGTCTCCGGACTAGCGGGAAGTGGCTACGAGCAGTACTTC. As protein: CSVSGLAGSGYEQYF.

The V call is TRBV5-4, the J call TRBJ1-3; 9 bases match TRBD1. CDR3 length equals 15 residues. V shed 6 bases and J 4 bases; nucleotides not matched to a gene: 8. Germline loops: CDR1 SGHNT, CDR2 YYREEE (reference sequence). The CDR3 DNA reads TGTGCCAGCACCAAGGACAGGGGAAAAGGAAACACCATATATTTT. Protein product: CASTKDRGKGNTIYF.

This clonotype was counted only a few times. The chain carries TRBV29-1 and TRBJ2-7, with TRBD1 matching over 8 bases. Trimming cost V 7 bases and J 3 bases; bases outside gene matches: 5. Germline V gene sequence: CDR1 SQVTM, CDR2 ANQGSEA. This CDR3 has 12 residues. The DNA for the CDR3 is TGCAGCGCTCAGGGGGCCAGCTACGAGCAGTACTTC. This translates into CSAQGASYEQYF.

This clonotype showed up many times. This sequence joins TRBV19 and TRBJ2-3, with D perhaps matching TRBD1 (6 bases). Germline CDR1 is LNHDA and CDR2 is SQIVND (reference sequence). Trimming shortened V by 5 bases and J by 0 bases, and 12 bases separated the two germline ends. The CDR3 is 15 residues long. The CDR3 bases are TGTGCCAGTAGTTCACACGGGACAAGCACAGATACGCAGTATTTT. This codes for CASSSHGTSTDTQYF.

The chain carries TRBV3-1 and TRBJ1-2; D unclear. This CDR3 contains 12 residues. Germline V gene data show CDR1 as LGHDT and CDR2 as YNNKEL (reference sequence). Trimming took 4 bases from V and 2 from J, leaving 5 bases between them. The DNA for the CDR3 is TGTGCCAGCAGCCCCTCCAACTATGGCTACACCTTC. This sequence encodes CASSPSNYGYTF.

V usage is TRBV20-1 and J usage is TRBJ2-7, with TRBD1 matching over 9 bases. The V and J ends lost 2 bases and 6 bases, in that order; junction bases with no gene match: 11. CDR1 DFQATT and CDR2 SNEGSKA come from the germline V gene (reference sequence). The CDR3 contains 15 residues. For the CDR3, the DNA is TGCAGTGCTAGACCTATGGACAGGGGAGTCAGCGAGCAGTACTTC. Its translation: CSARPMDRGVSEQYF.

There are a few counts of this clonotype. The V and J genes are TRBV13 and TRBJ2-3; possibly TRBD1 or TRBD2 for D (5 bases each). Germline CDR1 PRHDT, CDR2 FYEKMQ (reference sequence). Deletions cut 5 bases from V and 10 bases from J, with 22 bases between. The CDR3 spans 15 residues. CDR3 coding DNA: TGTGCCAGCAGCCCTCCCGGGGCCTCAGGGAGTGCGCAGTATTTT. Protein product: CASSPPGASGSAQYF.

This clonotype was seen at least ten times. The chain employs TRBV20-1 and TRBJ2-1; tentative D call: TRBD2 (6 bases). This CDR3 is built from 17 residues. The germline gives CDR1 DFQATT, CDR2 SNEGSKA (reference sequence). Trimming stripped 1 base from V and 0 bases from J, with 16 bases between. CDR3 DNA: TGCAGTGCTAGAGGCGGTTTAGCGGATACCTCCTACAATGAGCAGTTCTTC. Its protein is CSARGGLADTSYNEQFF.

This clonotype has just a few counts. The rearrangement uses TRBV24-1 and TRBJ2-3; D may be TRBD2 (6 bases). Germline lookup yields CDR1 KGHDR and CDR2 SFDVKD. The V and J ends lost 7 bases and 3 bases respectively, with 10 bases between them. The CDR3 length is 13 residues. The CDR3 bases are TGTGCCACCAGCCTCCGGGGGACAGATACGCAGTATTTT. It specifies CATSLRGTDTQYF.

The J gene is TRBJ2-4, the V gene TRBV6-2 or TRBV6-3, with D perhaps matching TRBD1 (6 bases). There are 15 residues in the CDR3. V gave up 5 bases and J gave up 2 bases, with 13 bases separating them. Germline V gene data show CDR1 as MNHEY and CDR2 as SVGEGT. CDR3 sequence reads: CASSRPGETKNIQYF. The CDR3 nucleotides are TGTGCCAGCAGTCGACCAGGGGAAACCAAAAACATTCAGTACTTC.

This clonotype was counted many times. The chain has TRBV6-1 and TRBJ1-5; D unclear. The CDR3 has 13 amino acids. V lost 1 base, J lost 4 bases, and 5 bases lay in between. Germline CDR1 and CDR2: MNHNS and SASEGT. CDR3 residues: CASSEVANQPQHF. CDR3 DNA sequence: TGTGCCAGCAGTGAAGTGGCGAATCAGCCCCAGCATTTT.

This clonotype was picked up many times. The chain's CDR3 is CAIDRVNGGYTF. In DNA form, the CDR3 reads TGTGCCATCGACAGGGTGAACGGTGGCTACACCTTC. The chain employs TRBV10-3 and TRBJ1-2, with 7 positions matching TRBD1. The CDR3 has 12 residues. V dropped 8 bases and J dropped 7; count of bases not matched to a gene: 7. CDR1 and CDR2 from the germline V gene are ENHRY and SYGVKD.

The rearrangement uses TRBV6-1 and TRBJ1-2, with D perhaps matching TRBD1 (6 bases). Trimming took off 2 bases at V and 3 bases at J, with 13 bases between the two ends. Germline V lookup: CDR1 MNHNS, CDR2 SASEGT. The CDR3 consists of 15 residues. CDR3 in amino acids: CASSESRQAHYGYTF. CDR3 DNA: TGTGCCAGCAGTGAATCCCGACAGGCCCACTATGGCTACACCTTC.

The chain carries TRBV19 and TRBJ2-7; TRBD2 aligns across 7 bases. Per germline, CDR1 LNHDA and CDR2 SQIVND (reference sequence). With 8 bases clipped from V and 3 bases from J, the junction kept 7 bases outside the gene matches. CDR3 length: 13 amino acids. CDR3 coding DNA: TGTGCCAGTCGGTCTAGCGGAAACTACGAGCAGTACTTC. It encodes CASRSSGNYEQYF.

The V and J genes are TRBV3-1 and TRBJ1-6, with D tentatively TRBD1 (5 bases). Trimming took 1 base from V and 11 from J, leaving 12 bases between them. Germline V lookup: CDR1 LGHDT, CDR2 YNNKEL (reference sequence). The CDR3 consists of 14 residues. The CDR3 region is CASSQVTESTPLHF. The CDR3 bases are TGTGCCAGCAGCCAAGTGACAGAAAGTACACCCCTCCACTTT.